This T cell receptor beta chain was profiled in a study of cytomegalovirus exposure and HLA in healthy donors. The repertoire was sequenced with immunoSEQ multiplex PCR; TCRdb's copy has only in-frame clones and lacks some. The repertoire holds about 160,000 clones, about 96% seen once, with roughly 0.83% in the top ten. The CDR3 consists of 14 residues. V was shortened by 1 base and J by 5 bases, with 11 bases between the two germline ends. Per germline, CDR1 LGHNA and CDR2 YNFKEQ. The V gene is TRBV4-2, the J gene TRBJ1-2; D ambiguous. This TCR was sampled from a woman aged 18-29 years in good health and CMV-seronegative. Specimen: PBMCs. CDR3 sequence reads: CASSQGWAEYGYTF. The CDR3 DNA reads TGTGCCAGCAGCCAAGGGTGGGCAGAGTATGGCTACACCTTC.